The present T cell receptor (beta chain) was sequenced within a study of shared clonotypes between healthy human individuals. Study-wide context: Contributing individuals were a couple of females and a few males aged 18 to 49. Points from the study as a whole: Naive subsets generally exceeded memory subsets in estimated richness. Having only a few donors restricted how much genetic and exposure-history diversity was captured.

As to this clone: What it binds is not known.

There are 12 residues in the CDR3. Per germline, CDR1 MNHNS and CDR2 SASEGT. With 5 bases removed from V and 7 bases from J, the gap between germline ends came to 6 bases. Generated by immunoSEQ multiplex PCR, the TCRdb table keeps only in-frame clones and is missing some. The sample holds about 1 million clones; around 74% are singletons and the top ten take 1.4%. The rearrangement uses TRBV6-1 and TRBJ1-6; D call uncertain. The source material was memory CD4+ T cells sorted from blood. Indicated subset: CD45RA-negative fraction. The TCR was taken from a man aged 18 to 29 in good health. The DNA for the CDR3 is TGTGCCAGCAGTCTGGAGAATTCACCCCTCCACTTT. Translated: CASSLENSPLHF.